Presented here are 24 T cell receptor beta chains from one specimen sequenced in a study of blood T cell repertoires in COVID-19. Profiled with immunoSEQ multiplex PCR; TCRdb holds only in-frame clones, not every one. The table records about 250,000 clones, around 88% of them present only once. The sequenced sample was peripheral blood. These receptors were collected from a woman of 80 years or more with COVID-19, enrolled during active disease.

The chain is built from TRBV11-3 and TRBJ2-5; 8 bases are a match to TRBD2. Trimming cost V 1 base and J 5 bases; bases outside gene matches: 9. In germline, CDR1 is SGHNT, CDR2 YENEEA. The CDR3 runs to 16 residues. Written as DNA, the CDR3 is TGTGCCAGCAGCTTAGGCGGGGGGACGTCATCGGAGACCCAGTACTTC. This translates into CASSLGGGTSSETQYF.

For this clone: The sample contains more than one DNA sequence encoding this CDR3. The chain is built from TRBV18 and TRBJ2-1; 9 nucleotides line up with TRBD1. The CDR3 length is 15 residues. Per germline, CDR1 KGHSH and CDR2 LQKENI. Germline trimming cut 3 bases from V and 2 bases from J; bases unmatched to any gene: 2. The CDR3 region is CASSPGTGTYNEQFF. The DNA for the CDR3 is TGTGCCAGCTCACCCGGGACAGGGACCTACAATGAGCAGTTCTTC.

The V and J genes are TRBV28 and TRBJ1-5; D gene unclear. The V gene lost 5 bases and the J gene lost 6 bases, with 11 bases spanning the gap. The CDR3 runs to 13 residues. The V gene's germline CDR1 is MDHEN and CDR2 SYDVKM. The CDR3: CASSPPVPQPQHF. The CDR3 DNA is TGTGCCAGCAGTCCCCCCGTCCCTCAGCCCCAGCATTTT.

The chain is built from TRBV4-3 and TRBJ1-6; D is possibly TRBD1 (6 bases). This CDR3 is 18 amino acids long. Per germline, CDR1 LGHNA and CDR2 YSLEER. Trimming took off 0 bases at V and 3 bases at J, with 15 bases between the two ends. The CDR3 coding sequence is TGCGCCAGCAGCCAAGAAGCCCTGGCAGGGGTCTATAATTCACCCCTCCACTTT. Translating gives CASSQEALAGVYNSPLHF.

This chain connects TRBV19 to TRBJ1-1, with a weak D call TRBD1 (5 bases). The CDR3 contains 15 residues. V was cut by 6 bases and J by 5 bases, with 19 bases left in between. The germline V gene has CDR1 LNHDA and CDR2 SQIVND (reference sequence). The CDR3 region has the DNA TGTGCCAGTAGGAGCAGGGAAGTTGAACATACTGAAGCTTTCTTT. This encodes CASRSREVEHTEAFF.

V gene TRBV5-4 combines with J gene TRBJ1-2, with a tentative D call TRBD1 (5 bases). Trimming took off 0 bases at V and 8 bases at J, with 14 bases between the two ends. Germline V gene data show CDR1 as SGHNT and CDR2 as YYREEE (reference sequence). The CDR3 totals 14 residues. CDR3 sequence: CASSLGGGTPGYTF. CDR3 nucleotide sequence: TGTGCCAGCAGCTTGGGAGGAGGGACCCCCGGCTACACCTTC.

This clone was counted a few times. The CDR3 nucleotides are TGTGCCAGCAGTTTAGGCTCACTAACAACGAGCGGGCAGTACGTC. Its protein is CASSLGSLTTSGQYV. The gene calls are TRBV28 and TRBJ2-7, with a weak D call TRBD2 (5 bases). This CDR3 contains 15 residues. Germline-derived CDR1 and CDR2 are MDHEN and SYDVKM. V was clipped by 2 bases and J by 9 bases, with 20 bases between them.

The chain carries TRBV6-5 and TRBJ1-6; TRBD1 is a possible D gene (5 bases). CDR1 is MNHEY and CDR2 is SVGAGI in the germline V gene. The CDR3 extends over 15 amino acids. The ends were cut back, 2 bases at V and 4 bases at J, with 9 bases in the middle. CDR3 amino acids: CASSYQGEYNSPLHF. CDR3 bases: TGTGCCAGCAGTTACCAGGGCGAATATAATTCACCCCTCCACTTT.

The gene calls are TRBV12-3 or TRBV12-4 and TRBJ2-1; tentative D call: TRBD2 (6 bases). The CDR3 sequence is 13 residues long. The ends were cut back, 3 bases at V and 12 bases at J, with 15 bases in the middle. In DNA form, the CDR3 reads TGTGCCAGCAGTTTTAGATACTCCGGGGGGCAGTTCTTC. It translates to CASSFRYSGGQFF.

The V call is TRBV9, the J call TRBJ1-2; 8 bases agree with TRBD1. J was trimmed by 5 bases and V by 0 bases; bases with no gene match: 6. The CDR3 runs to 15 residues. Germline V gene sequence: CDR1 SGDLS, CDR2 YYNGEE. CDR3 sequence reads: CASSVVGTGLYGYTF. The CDR3 DNA reads as TGTGCCAGCAGCGTAGTAGGGACAGGACTGTATGGCTACACCTTC.

This chain connects TRBV10-3 to TRBJ2-7, with TRBD2 matching over 12 bases. Trimming at V came to 6 bases and at J to 0 bases, leaving 9 bases not matched to a gene. The CDR3 extends over 17 amino acids. Germline CDR1 reads ENHRY; CDR2 reads SYGVKD. Here the CDR3 reads CAISRARTSGISYEQYF. CDR3 coding DNA: TGTGCCATCAGCCGAGCCCGGACTAGCGGGATCTCCTACGAGCAGTACTTC.

This clone came up once. The chain has TRBV5-6 and TRBJ1-4; D is possibly TRBD1 (5 bases). The ends were cut back, 2 bases at V and 3 bases at J, with 14 bases in the middle. The CDR3 contains 16 residues. Germline assignment: CDR1 SGHDT and CDR2 YYEEEE. CDR3 sequence reads: CASSFQGRTPNEKLFF. The CDR3 DNA is TGTGCCAGCAGCTTTCAGGGTCGTACTCCTAATGAAAAACTGTTTTTT.

The chain combines TRBV6-2 or TRBV6-3 with TRBJ1-2; a weak D match, TRBD1 (5 bases). Germline CDR1 MNHEY, CDR2 SVGEGT. V dropped 4 bases and J dropped 7 bases, with 13 bases sitting between them. The CDR3 is made up of 13 amino acids. CDR3 sequence (DNA): TGTGCCAGCAGTTTGGGGGAGGTGTTTGGCTACACCTTC. The encoded protein is CASSLGEVFGYTF.

The V call is TRBV29-1, the J call TRBJ1-2; D not resolved. Germline V gene lookup returns CDR1 SQVTM and CDR2 ANQGSEA. The CDR3 runs to 11 residues. The V gene lost 2 bases and the J gene lost 2 bases, with 3 bases spanning the gap. CDR3 nucleotide sequence: TGCAGCGTTGAACTGAACTATGGCTACACCTTC. It is translated as CSVELNYGYTF.

The J gene is TRBJ2-3, the V gene TRBV10-2, with D tentatively TRBD1 (5 bases). Germline CDR1 WSHSY, CDR2 SAAADI. V was cut by 2 bases and J by 3 bases, with 12 bases left in between. The CDR3 sequence is 15 residues long. DNA of the CDR3: TGCGCCAGCAGTGAGCCAGGGATGGGGACAGATACGCAGTATTTT. This translates into CASSEPGMGTDTQYF.

The V and J genes are TRBV24-1 and TRBJ1-2, with TRBD1 matching over 12 bases. The CDR3 has 18 amino acids. The ends lost 3 bases at V and 5 bases at J; junction bases unmatched: 12. Germline values: CDR1 KGHDR, CDR2 SFDVKD. The CDR3 loop reads CATSDPGPGQGAHYGYTF. The CDR3 nucleotides read TGTGCCACCAGTGATCCGGGACCGGGACAGGGGGCGCATTATGGCTACACCTTC.

The chain recombines TRBV7-2 with TRBJ1-2, with 7 bases identical to TRBD1. The CDR3 sequence is 14 residues long. From germline, CDR1 is SGHTA and CDR2 FQGNSA. V was clipped by 5 bases and J by 5 bases; unmatched bases: 8. The CDR3 sequence: CASSPDRPSYGYTF. The DNA for the CDR3 is TGTGCCAGCAGCCCGGACAGGCCCTCTTATGGCTACACCTTC.

This chain uses TRBV27 with TRBJ2-1; 10 positions agree with TRBD1. V trimming: 3 bases; J trimming: 9 bases; junction bases outside the gene matches: 11. From germline, CDR1 is MNHEY and CDR2 SMNVEV (reference sequence). This CDR3 contains 16 residues. In DNA, the CDR3 is TGTGCCAGCAGTTTTGTGCCGGGACAGGGGTATGGTGAGCAGTTCTTC. Protein product: CASSFVPGQGYGEQFF.

This chain links TRBV5-1 with TRBJ2-3; D not certain. In germline, CDR1 is SGHRS, CDR2 YFSETQ. This CDR3 region has 16 residues. V was cut by 0 bases and J by 2 bases, with 13 bases left in between. The CDR3 spells CASSLAPSGFTDTQYF. The CDR3 bases are TGCGCCAGCAGCTTGGCCCCTTCAGGCTTCACAGATACGCAGTATTTT. The full variable domain, rest sourced from reference TRBV5-1 and TRBJ2-3, is KAGVTQTPRYLIKTRGQQVTLSCSPISGHRSVSWYQQTPGQGLQFLFEYFSETQRNKGNFPGRFSGRQFSNSRSEMNVSTLELGDSALYLCASSLAPSGFTDTQYFGPGTRLTVL.

The chain links TRBV7-8 to TRBJ1-5; TRBD1 is a possible D gene (6 bases). The CDR3 covers 18 residues. Trimming cost V 6 bases and J 5 bases, with 26 bases left between them. CDR1 is SGHVS and CDR2 is FQNEAQ in the germline V gene. The CDR3 bases are TGTGCCAGCAGTTTTACACCCCTGGGGGCAGGGCAGGATCAGCCCCAGCATTTT. Its translation: CASSFTPLGAGQDQPQHF.

This sequence joins TRBV20-1 and TRBJ1-2; the D gene is possibly TRBD1 (5 bases). The CDR3 sequence is 13 residues long. Germline CDR1 reads DFQATT; CDR2 reads SNEGSKA (reference sequence). V was trimmed by 3 bases and J by 1 base, leaving 9 bases between them. CDR3 amino acids: CSASWQGNYGYTF. CDR3 nucleotides: TGCAGTGCTAGTTGGCAGGGTAACTATGGCTACACCTTC.

The gene calls are TRBV28 and TRBJ1-2; 9 nucleotides line up with TRBD1. There are 14 residues in the CDR3. Germline CDR1 and CDR2: MDHEN and SYDVKM. V trimming: 6 bases; J trimming: 4 bases; junction bases outside the gene matches: 6. The CDR3 DNA reads as TGTGCCAGCAGGGGACAGGGCCCGGTCTATGGCTACACCTTC. Amino acids: CASRGQGPVYGYTF.

This clone turned up a few times. The rearrangement joins TRBV5-1 to TRBJ1-4, with 9 bases lining up with TRBD1. Trimming at V came to 4 bases and at J to 8 bases, leaving 6 bases not matched to a gene. Germline CDR1 is SGHRS and CDR2 is YFSETQ. The CDR3 is made up of 14 amino acids. CDR3 residues: CASSEGQGPEKLFF. The CDR3 bases are TGCGCCAGCAGCGAGGGACAGGGCCCCGAAAAACTGTTTTTT.

This clone was recorded once. V is TRBV28 and J is TRBJ1-4; weak D call: TRBD1 (6 bases). Deletions cut 3 bases from V and 1 base from J, with 21 bases between. Germline V CDR1 and CDR2: MDHEN, SYDVKM. The CDR3 is made up of 19 amino acids. The CDR3 protein is CASSLAPPNRALTNEKLFF. The CDR3 nucleotides read TGTGCCAGCAGTTTGGCCCCCCCCAACAGGGCCTTAACTAATGAAAAACTGTTTTTT.